This T cell receptor (beta chain) stems from a study of blood T cells in healthy people across ages. Germline CDR1 and CDR2: SQVTM and ANQGSEA. V lost 6 bases to trimming and J lost 6 bases, with 13 bases between them. The CDR3 spans 12 residues. Together with a sample-barcoded 5' primer, a J-beta primer mix was included in a second PCR lasting roughly 7 to 11 cycles. From the 5' RACE reads, TCRdb called clonotypes with MiXCR, one entry per CDR3 protein. The sample carries about 780,000 distinct CDR3 sequences, 20% to 30% recorded once. The same sample was also studied in work on T cells of mothers and their children.

Sequencing was carried out using blood. The rearrangement joins TRBV29-1 to TRBJ2-3, with D perhaps matching TRBD1 (5 bases). The TCR was taken from a boy younger than 18 in good health. The CDR3 is CSVPLRQDTQYF. The CDR3 nucleotides are TGCAGCGTCCCCCTGAGACAGGATACGCAGTATTTT.